The 14 T cell receptor beta chains reported below all come from one sample, sequenced in a study of CD8+ T cells in alopecia areata. Extracted from the samples, RNA was reverse transcribed into cDNA to serve as the sequencing template. The method was immunoSEQ multiplex PCR; TCRdb's version includes in-frame clones alone and lacks a portion of them. The table records approximately 120,000 clones, roughly 50% of them present only once. The sequenced material came from NKG2D-low CD8+ T cells sorted from blood. Receptors were obtained from a human donor with alopecia areata.

This rearrangement joins TRBV11-2 to TRBJ2-1; 7 positions agree with TRBD1. The length of the CDR3 is 13 residues. V lost 5 bases, J lost 8 bases, and 6 bases stayed unmatched. Germline V CDR1 and CDR2: SGHAT, FQNNGV. The chain's CDR3 is CASSKTGFDEQFF. The CDR3 coding sequence is TGTGCCAGCAGCAAGACAGGGTTCGATGAGCAGTTCTTC.

The chain uses TRBV28 and TRBJ2-1, with TRBD2 identical over 11 bases. Germline V gene lookup returns CDR1 MDHEN and CDR2 SYDVKM. The CDR3 has 16 amino acids. Germline trimming cut 3 bases from V and 1 base from J; bases unmatched to any gene: 2. The CDR3 DNA reads as TGTGCCAGCAGTTTCGGGACTAGCGGTTCCTACAATGAGCAGTTCTTC. Translated, it gives CASSFGTSGSYNEQFF.

This sequence joins TRBV6-5 and TRBJ2-3; maybe TRBD2 (5 bases). This CDR3 is 12 amino acids long. V lost 6 bases to trimming and J lost 9 bases, with 13 bases between them. The germline V gene encodes CDR1 MNHEY and CDR2 SVGAGI. CDR3 sequence reads: CASSPPGETQYF. The CDR3 DNA reads as TGTGCCAGCAGCCCCCCCGGGGAAACGCAGTATTTT.

This clone was seen more than once but under ten times. V usage is TRBV28 and J usage is TRBJ2-6; D call uncertain. V gave up 3 bases and J gave up 1 base, with 1 base separating them. This CDR3 has 13 amino acids. CDR1 is MDHEN and CDR2 is SYDVKM in the germline V gene. In nucleotides, the CDR3 is TGTGCCAGCAGTTTTTCTGGGGCCAACGTCCTGACTTTC. Amino acids: CASSFSGANVLTF.

The chain uses TRBV4-1 and TRBJ2-1; the D gene is possibly TRBD2 (5 bases). Trimming stripped 0 bases from V and 7 bases from J, with 10 bases between. Germline CDR1 and CDR2: MGHRA and YSYEKL. The length of the CDR3 is 14 residues. DNA for the CDR3: TGCGCCAGCAGCCAAGAGGGAGAATCGAATGAGCAGTTCTTC. Amino acid sequence: CASSQEGESNEQFF.

As concerns this clone: This specimen includes other DNA sequences encoding the same CDR3. The chain joins TRBV7-9 to TRBJ2-7, with D uncertain. V dropped 3 bases and J dropped 2 bases, with 5 bases sitting between them. The CDR3 extends over 12 amino acids. Germline CDR1 SEHNR, CDR2 FQNEAQ (reference sequence). Written as DNA, the CDR3 is TGTGCCAGCAGCTTGGGAACCTACGAGCAGTACTTC. Translation: CASSLGTYEQYF.

The chain carries TRBV2 and TRBJ2-7; D may be TRBD2 (5 bases). Looked up from germline, CDR1 is SNHLY and CDR2 is FYNNEI. The CDR3 consists of 13 residues. Trimming pared 5 bases from V and 2 bases from J, leaving 10 bases between. The CDR3 sequence: CASSSDGAYEQYF. The CDR3 DNA sequence: TGTGCCAGCAGTTCCGACGGGGCCTACGAGCAGTACTTC.

V usage is TRBV29-1 and J usage is TRBJ2-1, with 8 bases that match TRBD2. V lost 0 bases, J lost 1 base, and 5 bases stayed unmatched. Germline V lookup: CDR1 SQVTM, CDR2 ANQGSEA. This CDR3 has 16 amino acids. CDR3 loop: CSVEDLAGGSYNEQFF. In DNA form, the CDR3 reads TGCAGCGTTGAAGATCTCGCGGGAGGATCCTACAATGAGCAGTTCTTC.

Only a few counts were recorded for this clone. This chain links TRBV27 with TRBJ2-7; a possible D gene is TRBD1 (6 bases). Germline V gene lookup returns CDR1 MNHEY and CDR2 SMNVEV (reference sequence). V lost 6 bases and J lost 3, with 12 bases in between. The CDR3 sequence is 13 residues long. Here the CDR3 DNA reads TGTGCCAGCAGGCTCAGGGGTAACTACGAGCAGTACTTC. Protein product: CASRLRGNYEQYF.

V and J are TRBV11-2 and TRBJ2-6; D not resolved. The CDR3 sequence is 17 residues long. Germline V gives CDR1 SGHAT, CDR2 FQNNGV. Trimming pared 5 bases from V and 0 bases from J, leaving 14 bases between. CDR3 sequence (DNA): TGTGCCAGCAGCGATTCCTTGCTGAGCTCTGGGGCCAACGTCCTGACTTTC. Amino acids: CASSDSLLSSGANVLTF.

The chain uses TRBV5-6 and TRBJ1-5, with D hard to call. CDR1 and CDR2 from the germline V gene are SGHDT and YYEEEE. The V end lost 0 bases, the J end lost 5 bases, and 6 bases lay between the germline ends. This CDR3 is 13 amino acids long. The CDR3 sequence: CASSLGGHQPQHF. DNA for the CDR3: TGTGCCAGCAGCTTGGGAGGGCATCAGCCCCAGCATTTT.

This clone was detected a few times. The chain joins TRBV28 to TRBJ1-1, with 10 bases matching TRBD1. The J segment lost 4 bases and the V segment lost 5 bases, leaving 4 bases of the junction unmatched. This CDR3 region has 14 residues. Germline CDR1 and CDR2: MDHEN and SYDVKM. The chain's CDR3 is CASSTRTGGTEAFF. The CDR3 coding sequence is TGTGCCAGCAGTACTCGGACAGGGGGCACTGAAGCTTTCTTT. The complete variable domain, with remaining parts taken from reference TRBV28 and TRBJ1-1, reads DVKVTQSSRYLVKRTGEKVFLECVQDMDHENMFWYRQDPGLGLRLIYFSYDVKMKEKGDIPEGYSVSREKKERFSLILESASTNQTSMYLCASSTRTGGTEAFFGQGTRLTVV.

This clone showed up just a few times. This rearrangement joins TRBV29-1 to TRBJ2-7; D may be TRBD1 (6 bases). In germline, CDR1 is SQVTM, CDR2 ANQGSEA. V was shortened by 0 bases and J by 7 bases, with 19 bases between the two germline ends. The CDR3 contains 15 residues. The DNA of the CDR3 is TGCAGCGTTGAAGATCAAAGGTGGGGGCGAGGAGAGCAGTACTTC. Protein: CSVEDQRWGRGEQYF.

This chain joins TRBV5-1 and TRBJ2-7; D is possibly TRBD2 (6 bases). The V gene's germline CDR1 is SGHRS and CDR2 YFSETQ. V gave up 3 bases and J gave up 2 bases, with 12 bases separating them. This CDR3 has 14 amino acids. The CDR3 here is CASSSRELTYEQYF. Here the CDR3 DNA reads TGCGCCAGCAGCTCCCGGGAGTTGACCTACGAGCAGTACTTC.